The rows below give T cell receptor beta chains drawn from one sample of a study of cytomegalovirus exposure and HLA in healthy donors. Clones were sequenced by immunoSEQ multiplex PCR, and TCRdb holds only the in-frame ones, with some missing. The table records 85,000 to 130,000 clones, 75% of them present only once. The sample taken for sequencing was PBMCs. The receptors were gathered from a man between 35 and 55 years old in good health and CMV-seronegative. Both conserved end residues are part of each CDR3. Fields, in order: V gene, D gene, J gene, clone size, CDR3 protein, CDR3 DNA. The D gene is left open where the match is weak. Clone size is stated in some rows and not others, as once, few, many or a class when expanded.

TRBV6-5,TRBD2,TRBJ2-7,-,CASSSGTSGDSYEQYF,TGTGCCAGCAGTTCCGGGACTAGCGGGGACTCCTACGAGCAGTACTTC
TRBV5-1,-,TRBJ2-3,-,CASSLDTSSTDTQYF,TGCGCCAGCAGCTTGGACACCTCTAGCACAGATACGCAGTATTTT
TRBV11-3,-,TRBJ2-1,-,CASSLDKSGLGGNEQFF,TGTGCCAGCAGCTTAGATAAGAGCGGGCTTGGGGGGAATGAGCAGTTCTTC
TRBV4-2,-,TRBJ2-3,-,CASSQDYVALAQYF,TGTGCCAGCAGCCAAGATTATGTGGCTTTGGCGCAGTATTTT
TRBV5-5,-,TRBJ1-5,-,CASSLSSEERSNQPQHF,TGTGCCAGCAGCTTGAGCTCAGAGGAGAGGAGCAATCAGCCCCAGCATTTT
TRBV27,-,TRBJ1-2,-,CASSLSPGNYGYTF,TGTGCCAGCAGTTTATCGCCAGGGAACTATGGCTACACCTTC
TRBV9,TRBD1,TRBJ2-1,-,CASSARTGTVNEQFF,TGTGCCAGCAGCGCACGGACAGGGACAGTTAATGAGCAGTTCTTC
TRBV4-2,-,TRBJ1-1,-,CASSQRTTGDTEAFF,TGTGCCAGCAGCCAAAGGACTACCGGGGACACTGAAGCTTTCTTT
TRBV18,-,TRBJ2-2,-,CASSQSGTPNTGELFF,TGTGCCAGCTCACAATCCGGGACTCCGAACACCGGGGAGCTGTTTTTT
TRBV6-1,TRBD1,TRBJ2-7,few,CASSGTETYEQYF,TGTGCCAGCAGCGGGACAGAAACCTACGAGCAGTACTTC
TRBV6-4,TRBD2,TRBJ2-3,medium-sized,CASSDSSGADTQYF,TGTGCCAGCAGTGACTCTAGCGGGGCAGATACGCAGTATTTT
TRBV10-2,-,TRBJ1-5,few,CASNPGGTGQPQHF,TGCGCCAGCAATCCCGGCGGCACGGGTCAGCCCCAGCATTTT
TRBV5-1,TRBD2,TRBJ2-1,once,CASSLGGDEQFF,TGCGCCAGCAGTCTGGGAGGGGACGAGCAGTTCTTC
TRBV19,-,TRBJ2-3,-,CASSPQGPVNTQYF,TGTGCCAGTAGCCCACAGGGCCCGGTCAATACGCAGTATTTT
TRBV6-5,-,TRBJ2-7,-,CASSRTVFPHEQYF,TGTGCCAGCAGTCGGACAGTGTTTCCCCACGAGCAGTACTTC
TRBV4-1,-,TRBJ2-7,-,CASSQHTGQGEQYF,TGCGCCAGCAGCCAACACACAGGGCAGGGCGAGCAGTACTTC
TRBV4-1,-,TRBJ1-6,-,CASSQDPNSPLHF,TGCGCCAGCAGCCAAGATCCGAATTCACCCCTCCACTTT
TRBV6-5,-,TRBJ2-3,-,CATSSRQGTDTQYF,TGTGCCACCTCCTCCAGACAGGGCACAGATACGCAGTATTTT
TRBV9,-,TRBJ1-5,-,CASSGLAGQPQHF,TGTGCCAGCAGCGGGTTAGCGGGCCAGCCCCAGCATTTT
TRBV7-2,TRBD1,TRBJ1-2,-,CASSRGQGNYGYTF,TGTGCCAGCAGCCGGGGACAGGGGAACTATGGCTACACCTTC
TRBV5-4,TRBD2,TRBJ2-5,-,CASSSRAGAPQETQYF,TGTGCCAGCAGCTCACGAGCGGGGGCCCCTCAAGAGACCCAGTACTTC
TRBV11-2,-,TRBJ2-5,once,CASSLVDGKETQYF,TGTGCCAGCAGCTTAGTGGACGGGAAAGAGACCCAGTACTTC
TRBV5-4,TRBD2,TRBJ2-3,-,CASSITSGGAGTDTQYF,TGTGCCAGCAGCATAACTAGCGGGGGGGCCGGCACAGATACGCAGTATTTT
TRBV19,-,TRBJ1-2,-,CASSLSYGYTF,TGTGCCAGTAGTCTCAGTTATGGCTACACCTTC
TRBV4-1,-,TRBJ1-3,-,CASSPSQSSGNTIYF,TGCGCCAGCAGCCCCTCACAGAGCTCTGGAAACACCATATATTTT
TRBV2,TRBD2,TRBJ2-1,-,CASRVTSGGANEQFF,TGTGCCAGCAGAGTGACTAGCGGGGGGGCCAATGAGCAGTTCTTC
TRBV5-5,-,TRBJ2-7,-,CASSLGGDSYEQYF,TGTGCCAGCAGCTTAGGCGGGGACTCCTACGAGCAGTACTTC
TRBV7-2,TRBD1,TRBJ1-1,-,CASSLGSGQGGSRAFF,TGTGCCAGCAGCTTGGGATCGGGACAGGGCGGGAGTAGGGCTTTCTTT
TRBV7-9,-,TRBJ1-6,-,CASSLESFLSPLHF,TGTGCCAGCAGCTTAGAATCTTTTCTTTCACCCCTCCACTTT
TRBV5-6,-,TRBJ2-7,-,CASSLTGREQYF,TGTGCCAGCAGCTTGACAGGGCGAGAGCAGTACTTC
TRBV5-1,-,TRBJ2-7,-,CASSLEAGYEQYF,TGCGCCAGCAGCTTGGAGGCAGGGTACGAGCAGTACTTC
TRBV27,-,TRBJ1-3,once,CASATGSGNTIYF,TGTGCCAGCGCCACAGGGAGTGGAAACACCATATATTTT
TRBV5-1,TRBD1,TRBJ1-6,once,CATSPGQENSPLHF,TGCGCCACCAGCCCGGGACAGGAAAATTCACCCCTCCACTTT
TRBV6-1,TRBD2,TRBJ2-7,few,CASSEVGGGSTYEQYF,TGTGCCAGCAGTGAAGTCGGCGGGGGGTCCACCTACGAGCAGTACTTC
TRBV2,-,TRBJ2-4,-,CASSQRPGTPSNIQYF,TGTGCCAGCAGTCAGCGCCCCGGGACACCATCAAACATTCAGTACTTC
TRBV19,-,TRBJ1-5,few,CASSSSPRGQPQHF,TGTGCCAGTAGCAGTAGCCCACGGGGGCAGCCCCAGCATTTT
TRBV6-5,TRBD1,TRBJ1-5,-,CASSHTGGNQPQHF,TGTGCCAGCAGCCACACAGGGGGCAATCAGCCCCAGCATTTT
TRBV19,-,TRBJ2-3,-,CASNPPRSGTDTQYF,TGTGCCAGTAACCCCCCCCGTAGTGGCACAGATACGCAGTATTTT
TRBV6-5,-,TRBJ1-5,-,CASSYRPGYSNQPQHF,TGTGCCAGCAGTTACCGTCCAGGCTATAGCAATCAGCCCCAGCATTTT
TRBV2,-,TRBJ2-7,-,CASSEARQSSYEQYF,TGTGCCAGCAGTGAAGCCCGACAAAGCTCCTACGAGCAGTACTTC
TRBV2,-,TRBJ2-5,-,CASSRSEGTQYF,TGTGCCAGCAGTCGCTCAGAGGGGACCCAGTACTTC
TRBV25-1,TRBD1,TRBJ2-7,-,CASTVTGTYEQYF,TGTGCCAGCACCGTGACAGGGACCTACGAGCAGTACTTC
TRBV9,TRBD2,TRBJ2-1,once,CASSPGTTNYNEQFF,TGTGCCAGCAGCCCCGGGACTACGAACTACAATGAGCAGTTCTTC
TRBV5-6,TRBD2,TRBJ2-1,-,CASRDRLAGSNEQFF,TGTGCCAGCAGAGACCGACTAGCGGGGTCAAATGAGCAGTTCTTC
TRBV7-2,TRBD1,TRBJ1-1,-,CASSPDRAVTEAFF,TGTGCCAGCAGCCCGGACAGGGCGGTCACTGAAGCTTTCTTT
TRBV7-2,TRBD2,TRBJ2-7,-,CASSSIAGSPGYF,TGTGCCAGCAGCTCGATAGCGGGGAGCCCGGGTTACTTC
TRBV11-2,-,TRBJ2-3,once,CASSLYGTDTQYF,TGTGCCAGCAGCTTATACGGGACAGATACGCAGTATTTT
TRBV6-6,TRBD1,TRBJ1-2,-,CASSYEGQGTYGYTF,TGTGCCAGCAGTTACGAGGGACAGGGGACCTATGGCTACACCTTC
TRBV7-2,TRBD1,TRBJ2-1,-,CASSVGTGGHEQFF,TGTGCCAGCAGCGTCGGGACAGGGGGTCATGAGCAGTTCTTC